This is a list of T cell receptor beta chains from one sample in a study of cytomegalovirus exposure and HLA in healthy donors. Here immunoSEQ multiplex PCR was the method, and the copy in TCRdb shows in-frame clones only, minus some. The sample yields approximately 110,000 clones, roughly 13% seen once. The source material was PBMCs. The receptors were gathered from a man between 40 and 49 years old in good health and CMV-seropositive. The CDR3 runs from the conserved cysteine through the conserved F or W. The order of the fields is J gene, V gene, D gene, clone size, CDR3 DNA, CDR3 protein. A D gene is named only where the DNA matches it firmly. Clone sizes are given selectively: once, few, many, or a class where the clone is expanded.

J: TRBJ1-5; V: TRBV6-6; D: TRBD1; size: NA; DNA: TGTGCCAGCAGTTACCCGACAGGGAAGAGTCAGCCCCAGCATTTT; CDR3: CASSYPTGKSQPQHF
J: TRBJ2-5; V: TRBV5-1; D: TRBD1; size: few; DNA: TGCGCCAGCAGTCTCATCCGCGACTGGACAGGGGGAGAGACCCAGTACTTC; CDR3: CASSLIRDWTGGETQYF
J: TRBJ2-1; V: TRBV7-2; D: TRBD2; size: NA; DNA: TGTGCCAGCAGCTTAACTAGCGGGATGAATGAGCAGTTCTTC; CDR3: CASSLTSGMNEQFF
J: TRBJ2-3; V: TRBV4-1; D: NA; size: NA; DNA: TGCGCCAGCAGCCAAGAGGAGGGTGTCGCAGATACGCAGTATTTT; CDR3: CASSQEEGVADTQYF
J: TRBJ1-2; V: TRBV5-4; D: TRBD1; size: few; DNA: TGTGCCAGCAGCTTTCAGGGGGAAGATGGCTACACCTTC; CDR3: CASSFQGEDGYTF
J: TRBJ2-3; V: TRBV19; D: TRBD1; size: few; DNA: TGTGCCAGTAGTGTGACAGGGGGCGGCACAGATACGCAGTATTTT; CDR3: CASSVTGGGTDTQYF
J: TRBJ2-6; V: TRBV4-1; D: TRBD1; size: few; DNA: TGCGCCAGCAGAGACAGGGTGTACGGGGCCAACGTCCTGACTTTC; CDR3: CASRDRVYGANVLTF
J: TRBJ2-6; V: TRBV7-2; D: NA; size: few; DNA: TGTGCCAGCAGCTTAACACCATCCTCTGGGGCCAACGTCCTGACTTTC; CDR3: CASSLTPSSGANVLTF
J: TRBJ2-2; V: TRBV18; D: TRBD2; size: NA; DNA: TGTGCCAGCTCGCCTGCTAGCGGGCGCGTTACCGGGGAGCTGTTTTTT; CDR3: CASSPASGRVTGELFF
J: TRBJ2-7; V: TRBV13; D: TRBD1; size: NA; DNA: TGTGCCAGCAGCCCGGGGACAGGGCCCGAGCAGTACTTC; CDR3: CASSPGTGPEQYF
J: TRBJ1-1; V: TRBV6-1; D: TRBD1; size: NA; DNA: TGTGCCAGCAGTGAATCCCGGACAGGCCCAGTCGGGGCTTTCTTT; CDR3: CASSESRTGPVGAFF